The 6 T cell receptor beta chains below come from one sample, sequenced in a study of control samples from healthy donors and cancer patients. Libraries were prepared by immunoSEQ multiplex PCR; TCRdb keeps only in-frame clonotypes and omits some of them. The repertoire holds 80,000 or so clones, with about 93% as singletons. The sample consisted of blood. The origin of the receptors is a woman aged 40 to 55 in good health.

This clone was counted once. CDR3 in DNA: TGTGCCAGCAGTTACTCGGACGCAACTAATGAAAAACTGTTTTTT. Translated: CASSYSDATNEKLFF. The chain couples TRBV6-2 or TRBV6-3 to TRBJ1-4, with D unclear. CDR1 is MNHEY, CDR2 SVGEGT, per germline. V dropped 0 bases and J dropped 0 bases, with 5 bases sitting between them. The length of the CDR3 is 15 residues.

The rearrangement links TRBV29-1 to TRBJ1-2; D might be TRBD1 (5 bases). Trimming took 0 bases from V and 4 from J, leaving 9 bases between them. The CDR3 loop spans 13 amino acids. The V gene's germline CDR1 is SQVTM and CDR2 ANQGSEA. CDR3 sequence (DNA): TGCAGCGTTGAAGATGGGGGGGGCTATGGCTACACCTTC. It is translated as CSVEDGGGYGYTF.

The V call is TRBV3-1 (or the pseudogene TRBV3-2), the J call TRBJ2-7; tentatively, D is TRBD2 (6 bases). Germline V gene lookup returns CDR1 LGHDT and CDR2 YNNKEL (reference sequence). The CDR3 spans 17 residues. V lost 2 bases and J 0 bases, leaving 17 bases between the germline ends. The CDR3 loop is CASSQRFSGASSYEQYF. The CDR3 DNA reads as TGTGCCAGCAGCCAAAGGTTTAGCGGAGCCAGCTCCTACGAGCAGTACTTC.

The gene calls are TRBV9 and TRBJ1-3; 10 bases align to TRBD1. Per the germline V gene, CDR1 is SGDLS and CDR2 is YYNGEE. CDR3 size: 13 residues. V was clipped by 4 bases and J by 7 bases; unmatched bases: 2. The CDR3 here is CASSKDRGNTIYF. In nucleotides, the CDR3 is TGTGCCAGCAGCAAGGACAGGGGGAACACCATATATTTT.

The sample holds one count of this clone. The chain is built from TRBV7-6 and TRBJ2-7; 14 nucleotides agree with TRBD2. Trimming at V came to 3 bases and at J to 2 bases, leaving 9 bases not matched to a gene. Germline V gene data show CDR1 as SGHVS and CDR2 as FNYEAQ. The CDR3 has 18 residues. CDR3 in amino acids: CASSFFPGLAGETYEQYF. The CDR3 bases are TGTGCCAGCAGCTTTTTCCCGGGACTAGCGGGGGAGACCTACGAGCAGTACTTC.

The chain links TRBV27 to TRBJ2-2; D gene uncertain. Deletions cut 3 bases from V and 1 base from J, with 9 bases between. This CDR3 spans 15 amino acids. Germline values: CDR1 MNHEY, CDR2 SMNVEV (reference sequence). Written as DNA, the CDR3 is TGTGCCAGCAGTTTCGTAGTTCGGAACACCGGGGAGCTGTTTTTT. Encoded protein: CASSFVVRNTGELFF.